This T cell receptor (beta chain) was found in a study of T cells in Graves' hyperthyroidism and ophthalmopathy. This clonotype was picked up many times. This CDR3 has 14 amino acids. V lost 5 bases to trimming and J lost 8 bases, with 15 bases between them. CDR1 SGHVS and CDR2 FQNEAQ come from the germline V gene. It was RNA transcripts that yielded the amplified TCR beta CDR3 regions. HTBI primers drove first-round RT-PCR of the TCR CDR3. TCRdb itself ran the multiplex PCR reads through MiXCR, one entry per CDR3 protein. The profile shows 90,000 to 120,000 distinct CDR3 sequences, roughly 15% of them singletons.

Sequences were obtained from blood. This chain joins TRBV7-8 and TRBJ2-2; the D is unclear. The clonotype was recovered from a woman aged 45-59 years with Graves' hyperthyroidism. As DNA, the CDR3 is TGTGCCAGCAGCCTAGGTGCTAGGCCGGGGGAGCTGTTTTTT. Protein sequence: CASSLGARPGELFF. The full variable domain, completed using reference TRBV7-8 and TRBJ2-2, is GAGVSQSPRYKVAKRGQDVALRCDPISGHVSLFWYQQALGQGPEFLTYFQNEAQLDKSGLPSDRFFAERPEGSVSTLKIQRTQQEDSAVYLCASSLGARPGELFFGEGSRLTVL.